This T cell receptor (beta chain) was observed in a study of immune heterogeneity within non-small cell lung tumors (dated by TCRdb to between 2018 and 2020). The study in broad terms: Histology comprised a handful of squamous cell carcinomas, ten to eleven non-squamous carcinomas and 1 tumor not otherwise specified. Whole-exome sequencing, RNA-seq and TCR beta repertoire sequencing were combined for multiple spatially distinct regions from each NSCLC tumor so that intratumoral immune heterogeneity could be examined. Binding of neoantigens to the HLA alleles of each patient was predicted with netMHCpan-3.0 for mutant peptides of 8 to 11 amino acids. Transcriptome data were available for just about 40 loci from around eleven patients, whereas TCR repertoire analysis spanned 57 tumor loci from 15 patients.

On this clonotype itself: The antigen it recognizes is unknown. No qualities accompany the bases; no much larger clone lies one base away.

The germline V and J ends show losses of 2 bases and 0 bases respectively, and no gene match explains 9 bases of the junction. CDR1 is given as LGHDT and CDR2 as YNNKEL, both from the germline V gene (reference sequence). Counted from cysteine to phenylalanine, this CDR3 has 18 amino acids. The kept DNA is CDR3 alone, 54 bases in frame from the first base. The TCR template was genomic DNA extracted from bulk tumor tissue, and 600 ng of gDNA was amplified for each sample. During surgery, several biopsies were collected from each primary tumor and placed as far from one another as possible within the tumor mass. The study cohort was described as untreated, and the patients were newly diagnosed NSCLC cases having curative surgery. Donors were 15 newly diagnosed non-small cell lung cancer patients undergoing surgery with curative intent. Resected tumor masses were reviewed by two independent pathologists. Only high-quality DNA and RNA samples were carried forward to sequencing.

Results and caveats for the whole study, not just this receptor: Local T-cell repertoire clonality showed a statistically significant but moderate positive correlation with local tumor mutational burden (R roughly 0.35). High-frequency TCR beta clonotypes were found to be largely distinct between individual patients. Identical dominant CDR3B clonotypes recurred across loci within a patient, yet different tumor locations also harbored unique high-frequency clones.

A multiplex PCR system amplified the TCR beta CDR3 region, with a first 10-cycle round using 32 V-gene forward and 13 J-gene reverse primers. The first PCR round used a QIAGEN Multiplex PCR Kit, and the primer sequences were filed in Chinese patent CN105087789A. In a second PCR round, Illumina universal primers were added with the Phusion High-Fidelity PCR Kit. Sequencing of the TCR libraries was done on the Illumina HiSeq X Ten platform in paired-end mode with a 151 bp read length. As for how the authors treated the data: Cutadapt was used to discard reads without multiplex PCR primers, PEAR merged the read pairs, and MiXCR with default settings called the CDR3 regions. Repertoire diversity was assessed by Shannon entropy, and clonality was calculated as one minus the Shannon entropy divided by the ln of the count of productive unique sequences. A clonotype counted as a dominant or high-frequency T-cell clone when its frequency was 0.5% or higher. The public reads were reprocessed in TCRdb via fastp at Q25 and MiXCR, keeping in-frame beta chains. Rows with a matching CDR3 protein are joined into one entry that keeps the most common DNA and genes. These V and J calls derive from TCRdb rather than the authors' analysis. Recorded for this sample are under 35,000 distinct CDR3 sequences; more than 25% of them occurred a single time. The ten largest account for almost 4% of the sample.

The receptor comes from a middle-aged man with non-small cell lung cancer. Sequencing was carried out using lung tumor tissue. The V and J segments used are TRBV3-1 and TRBJ2-7; TRBD2 fits 11 bases in the junction. The CDR3 reads CASSQSLAGGPFSYEQYF. At the DNA level, the sequence is TGTGCCAGCAGCCAAAGCCTAGCGGGAGGACCCTTCTCCTACGAGCAGTACTTC.